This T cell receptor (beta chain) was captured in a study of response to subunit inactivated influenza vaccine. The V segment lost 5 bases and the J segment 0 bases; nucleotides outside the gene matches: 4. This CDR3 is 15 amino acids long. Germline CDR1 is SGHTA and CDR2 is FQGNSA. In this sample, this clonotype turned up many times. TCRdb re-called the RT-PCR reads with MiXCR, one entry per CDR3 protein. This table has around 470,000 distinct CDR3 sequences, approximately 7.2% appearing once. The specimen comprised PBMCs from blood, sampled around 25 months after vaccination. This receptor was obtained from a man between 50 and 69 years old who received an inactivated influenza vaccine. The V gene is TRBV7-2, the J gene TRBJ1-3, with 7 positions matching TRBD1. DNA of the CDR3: TGTGCCAGCAGCCTCGACAGGGTCTCTGGAAACACCATATATTTT. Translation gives CASSLDRVSGNTIYF.